The 18 T cell receptor beta chains below all came from one sample that was sequenced in a study of OX40 agonist ivuxolimab in advanced cancers. Sequenced by immunoSEQ multiplex PCR; TCRdb stores in-frame clones only, minus some. Found here are about 33,000 clones, approximately 89% of them singletons; the top ten hold approximately 0.9%. The sample in question was CD4+ or CD8+ T cells sorted from blood, obtained in a trial of the OX40 agonist ivuxolimab. The receptor source for this set is an adult with an advanced solid tumor such as melanoma, head and neck, liver or kidney cancer.

This clone was detected once. This chain connects TRBV11-1 to TRBJ2-5, with 7 bases that match TRBD1. Trimming at V came to 5 bases and at J to 0 bases, leaving 12 bases not matched to a gene. Germline V lookup: CDR1 SGHAT, CDR2 FQDESV (reference sequence). The length of the CDR3 is 17 residues. The CDR3 nucleotides are TGTGCCAGCAGCCTCATCGCAGGGACAGTAGACCAAGAGACCCAGTACTTC. Translated, it gives CASSLIAGTVDQETQYF.

The chain couples TRBV30 to TRBJ2-6, with TRBD1 identical over 7 bases. The V gene's germline CDR1 is GTSNPN and CDR2 SVGIG (reference sequence). Trimming removed 3 bases from V and 4 bases from J; junction bases left unmatched: 6. This CDR3 is 15 amino acids long. CDR3 residues: CAWRETGPGANVLTF. The CDR3 DNA reads as TGTGCCTGGAGGGAGACAGGGCCCGGGGCCAACGTCCTGACTTTC.

The chain combines TRBV27 with TRBJ2-7, with D unclear. Germline V gene sequence: CDR1 MNHEY, CDR2 SMNVEV (reference sequence). Trimming left V 2 bases short and J 3 bases short, with 14 bases between. This CDR3 comprises 15 residues. The CDR3, as DNA: TGTGCCAGCAGTTTAAGGGCAACAGTGGACTACGAGCAGTACTTC. It encodes CASSLRATVDYEQYF.

The chain employs TRBV5-1 and TRBJ2-3; tentatively, D is TRBD2 (6 bases). There are 14 residues in the CDR3. Germline loops: CDR1 SGHRS, CDR2 YFSETQ. V was trimmed by 0 bases and J by 5 bases, leaving 10 bases between them. The DNA for the CDR3 is TGCGCCAGCAGCTTGGAGGGAGGAAGAGATACGCAGTATTTT. Its translation is CASSLEGGRDTQYF.

The chain is built from TRBV6-5 and TRBJ2-2; D gene uncertain. The germline V gene encodes CDR1 MNHEY and CDR2 SVGAGI. V was shortened by 5 bases and J by 5 bases, with 12 bases between the two germline ends. The CDR3 is 14 residues long. CDR3 DNA: TGTGCCAGCAGTATTTCAGCTTGGACCGGGGAGCTGTTTTTT. It specifies CASSISAWTGELFF.

CDR3 loop: CASSFRSGTAASGNTIYF. In DNA, the CDR3 is TGTGCCAGCAGCTTCAGGTCCGGGACAGCCGCCTCTGGAAACACCATATATTTT. The rearrangement uses TRBV7-2 and TRBJ1-3, with TRBD1 matching over 7 bases. Trimming at V came to 3 bases and at J to 0 bases, leaving 11 bases not matched to a gene. The CDR3 has 18 amino acids. Germline CDR1 SGHTA, CDR2 FQGNSA.

This chain connects TRBV9 to TRBJ2-1; TRBD1 aligns across 9 bases. CDR1 is SGDLS and CDR2 is YYNGEE in the germline V gene. The ends lost 4 bases at V and 7 bases at J; junction bases unmatched: 9. The CDR3 consists of 15 residues. Here the CDR3 DNA reads TGTGCCAGCAGCAAAAGGGACAGGGTGTTGAATGAGCAGTTCTTC. Encoded protein: CASSKRDRVLNEQFF.

This rearrangement joins TRBV14 to TRBJ2-3; TRBD2 agrees at 9 bases. The junction had 6 bases not matched to a gene; V was cut back by 3 bases and J by 2 bases. Germline V gene lookup returns CDR1 SGHDN and CDR2 FVKESK. The CDR3 is 16 residues long. The CDR3 bases are TGTGCCAGCAGCCAGTGGCGGGGGGGGAACACAGATACGCAGTATTTT. Residues: CASSQWRGGNTDTQYF.

This clone was seen only a few times. The V call is TRBV7-9, the J call TRBJ1-1; 7 bases fit TRBD1. This CDR3 region has 16 residues. The germline CDR1 and CDR2 sequences are SEHNR and FQNEAQ (reference sequence). The trim removed 2 bases at V and 7 bases at J, leaving 13 bases unmatched. CDR3 residues: CASSLTQGGWHHEAFF. CDR3 DNA: TGTGCCAGCAGCTTAACGCAGGGGGGATGGCACCATGAAGCTTTCTTT.

The rearrangement uses TRBV19 and TRBJ2-7; unclear D gene. Trimming stripped 5 bases from V and 5 bases from J, with 16 bases between. The CDR3 has 14 residues. CDR1 is LNHDA, CDR2 SQIVND, per germline (reference sequence). The CDR3 DNA sequence: TGTGCCAGTAGTGCCTCCCTGAAGGTCGACGAGCAGTACTTC. Its protein is CASSASLKVDEQYF.

This clone was detected only a few times. The chain links TRBV5-6 to TRBJ2-6; D not certain. Germline CDR1 is SGHDT and CDR2 is YYEEEE. Deletions cut 2 bases from V and 0 bases from J, with 9 bases between. CDR3 length equals 16 residues. The CDR3 spells CASSFFFSSGANVLTF. The CDR3 DNA reads TGTGCCAGCAGCTTTTTTTTCTCCTCTGGGGCCAACGTCCTGACTTTC.

The chain is built from TRBV15 and TRBJ2-1; D is uncertain. Germline values: CDR1 LNHNV, CDR2 YYDKDF (reference sequence). The CDR3 has 14 residues. Trimming stripped 0 bases from V and 10 bases from J, with 13 bases between. CDR3 amino acids: CATSRDLTVGEQFF. CDR3 DNA: TGTGCCACCAGCAGAGATTTAACAGTGGGAGAGCAGTTCTTC.

V gene TRBV19 combines with J gene TRBJ1-5; maybe TRBD1 (6 bases). The CDR3 totals 15 residues. V gave up 5 bases and J gave up 2 bases, with 13 bases separating them. Germline V gives CDR1 LNHDA, CDR2 SQIVND (reference sequence). Here the CDR3 reads CASSPWGAGNQPQHF. CDR3 DNA: TGTGCCAGTAGTCCTTGGGGGGCTGGCAATCAGCCCCAGCATTTT.

V is TRBV2 and J is TRBJ1-4, with D possibly TRBD1 on 6 matching bases. The CDR3 length is 17 residues. Germline V gives CDR1 SNHLY, CDR2 FYNNEI. The ends were cut back, 0 bases at V and 11 bases at J, with 22 bases in the middle. The CDR3 region is CASSEAQGPRGAGKLFF. The CDR3 DNA follows: TGTGCCAGCAGTGAAGCGCAAGGTCCCAGGGGAGCGGGGAAACTGTTTTTT.

As regards this clone: This same CDR3 is encoded by further DNA sequences in the sample. V and J are TRBV14 and TRBJ1-1, with D unresolved. Trimming cost V 4 bases and J 5 bases, with 5 bases left between them. The CDR3 is made up of 11 amino acids. The germline V gene encodes CDR1 SGHDN and CDR2 FVKESK. The CDR3 loop is CASSRTTEAFF. The CDR3 DNA follows: TGTGCCAGCAGCCGAACAACTGAAGCTTTCTTT.

V is TRBV10-1 and J is TRBJ2-3, with TRBD2 as a possible D gene (6 bases). Germline V CDR1 and CDR2: WNHNN, SYGVQD (reference sequence). V lost 4 bases, J lost 5 bases, and 13 bases lay in between. This CDR3 spans 14 amino acids. The CDR3 is CASSGPSAGDTQYF. The CDR3 coding sequence is TGCGCCAGCAGTGGGCCTAGCGCCGGAGATACGCAGTATTTT.

This clone has only one observation. The rearrangement joins TRBV28 to TRBJ2-7, with TRBD2 identical over 11 bases. The J segment lost 0 bases and the V segment lost 6 bases, leaving 13 bases of the junction unmatched. Germline assignment: CDR1 MDHEN and CDR2 SYDVKM. The CDR3 is made up of 18 amino acids. The CDR3 DNA follows: TGTGCCAGCAGAAGGGGAGGGGCAACTAGCGGGAGCTCCTACGAGCAGTACTTC. Amino acid sequence: CASRRGGATSGSSYEQYF.

The V call is TRBV16, the J call TRBJ1-1; TRBD1 agrees at 8 bases. Looked up from germline, CDR1 is KGHSY and CDR2 is FQNENV. V was clipped by 8 bases and J by 7 bases; unmatched bases: 9. The CDR3 runs to 13 residues. The CDR3 coding sequence is TGTGCCAGCCAGAAGCAGGGGGCGTTTGAAGCTTTCTTT. Translation: CASQKQGAFEAFF.